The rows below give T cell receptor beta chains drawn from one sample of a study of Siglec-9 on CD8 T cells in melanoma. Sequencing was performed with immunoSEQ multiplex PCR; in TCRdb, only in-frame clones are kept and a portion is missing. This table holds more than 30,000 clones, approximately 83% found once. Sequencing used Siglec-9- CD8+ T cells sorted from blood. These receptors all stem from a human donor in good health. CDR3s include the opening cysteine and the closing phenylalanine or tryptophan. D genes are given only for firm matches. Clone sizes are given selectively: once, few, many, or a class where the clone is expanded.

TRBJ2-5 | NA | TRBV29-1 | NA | CSVELVPPHQETQYF | TGCAGCGTTGAATTGGTACCGCCCCACCAAGAGACCCAGTACTTC
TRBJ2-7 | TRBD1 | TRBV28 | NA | CASSLGTGYEQYF | TGTGCCAGCAGTTTAGGGACAGGGTACGAGCAGTACTTC
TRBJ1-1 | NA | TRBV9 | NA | CASSPGHLNTEAFF | TGTGCCAGCAGCCCGGGACACTTGAACACTGAAGCTTTCTTT
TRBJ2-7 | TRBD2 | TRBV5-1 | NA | CASSFGASGTYEQYF | TGCGCCAGCAGCTTCGGAGCTAGCGGAACCTACGAGCAGTACTTC
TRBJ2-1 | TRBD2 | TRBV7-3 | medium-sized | CASSLAPSGFNEQFF | TGTGCCAGCAGCTTAGCGCCTAGCGGGTTCAATGAGCAGTTCTTC
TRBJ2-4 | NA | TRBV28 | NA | CASSSSDLAKNIQYF | TGTGCCAGCAGTTCTTCCGACCTAGCCAAAAACATTCAGTACTTC
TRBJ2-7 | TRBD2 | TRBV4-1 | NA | CASSQDTSGTYEQYF | TGCGCCAGCAGCCAAGACACTAGCGGAACCTACGAGCAGTACTTC
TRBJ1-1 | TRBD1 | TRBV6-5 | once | CASSLTGGVTEAFF | TGTGCCAGCAGTTTAACAGGGGGCGTCACTGAAGCTTTCTTT
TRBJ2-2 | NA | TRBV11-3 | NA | CASSWSGELFF | TGTGCCAGCAGCTGGTCCGGGGAGCTGTTTTTT
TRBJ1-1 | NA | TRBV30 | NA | CAWSADREGNTEAFF | TGTGCCTGGAGTGCGGACCGGGAGGGGAACACTGAAGCTTTCTTT
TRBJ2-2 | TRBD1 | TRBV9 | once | CASSSAGTVNTGELFF | TGTGCCAGCAGCTCAGCCGGGACAGTTAACACCGGGGAGCTGTTTTTT
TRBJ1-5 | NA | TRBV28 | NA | CASSQGSDNQPQHF | TGTGCCAGCAGTCAGGGATCGGACAATCAGCCCCAGCATTTT
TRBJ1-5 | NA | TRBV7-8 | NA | CASSLALGSRPQHF | TGTGCCAGCAGCTTAGCATTGGGCAGTAGGCCCCAGCATTTT
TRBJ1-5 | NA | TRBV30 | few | CAWGGMEQHNQPQHF | TGTGCCTGGGGAGGGATGGAACAGCATAATCAGCCCCAGCATTTT
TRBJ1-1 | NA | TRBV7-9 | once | CASSSTAAVEAFF | TGTGCCAGCAGCTCGACCGCGGCGGTTGAAGCTTTCTTT
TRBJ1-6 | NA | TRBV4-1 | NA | CASSQDLSPNSPLHF | TGCGCCAGCAGCCAAGATCTGAGTCCGAATTCACCCCTCCACTTT
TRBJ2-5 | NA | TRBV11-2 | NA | CASSPPPGHRGETQYF | TGTGCCAGCAGCCCCCCCCCGGGACACCGAGGGGAGACCCAGTACTTC
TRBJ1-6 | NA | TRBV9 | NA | CASSVGRVDSPLHF | TGTGCCAGCAGCGTAGGCAGGGTGGATTCACCCCTCCACTTT
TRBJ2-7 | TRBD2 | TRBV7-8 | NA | CASSFGQTSGVYEQYF | TGTGCCAGCAGCTTTGGGCAGACTAGCGGGGTCTACGAGCAGTACTTC
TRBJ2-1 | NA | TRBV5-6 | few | CASSLAPSSYNEQFF | TGTGCCAGCAGCTTAGCACCTAGCTCCTACAATGAGCAGTTCTTC
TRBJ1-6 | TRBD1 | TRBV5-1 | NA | CASGRGQGYNSPLHF | TGCGCCAGCGGTAGGGGACAGGGGTATAATTCACCCCTCCACTTT
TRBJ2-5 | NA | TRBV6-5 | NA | CASSYGGPYQETQYF | TGTGCCAGCAGTTACGGGGGCCCGTACCAAGAGACCCAGTACTTC
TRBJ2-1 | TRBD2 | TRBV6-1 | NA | CASSLSGGDYNEQFF | TGTGCCAGCAGCCTTAGCGGGGGAGACTACAATGAGCAGTTCTTC
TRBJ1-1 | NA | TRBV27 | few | CASSLTGVGKTEAFF | TGTGCCAGCAGTCTGACGGGGGTCGGGAAGACTGAAGCTTTCTTT
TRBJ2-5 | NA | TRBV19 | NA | CASSILAQETQYF | TGTGCCAGTAGTATATTGGCTCAAGAGACCCAGTACTTC
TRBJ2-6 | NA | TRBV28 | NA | CASSPNRASGANVLTF | TGTGCCAGCAGTCCGAACAGGGCTTCCGGGGCCAACGTCCTGACTTTC
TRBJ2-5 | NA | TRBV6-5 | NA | CASSYVYQETQYF | TGTGCCAGCAGTTACGTCTACCAAGAGACCCAGTACTTC
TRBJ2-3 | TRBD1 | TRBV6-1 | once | CASSEYRGGTDTQYF | TGTGCCAGCAGTGAGTACAGGGGGGGCACAGATACGCAGTATTTT
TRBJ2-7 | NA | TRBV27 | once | CASSLFRNSYEQYF | TGTGCCAGCAGTTTATTTAGGAACAGCTACGAGCAGTACTTC
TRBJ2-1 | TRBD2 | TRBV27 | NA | CASSSGGRAGEQFF | TGTGCCAGCAGTTCCGGCGGGAGGGCCGGTGAGCAGTTCTTC
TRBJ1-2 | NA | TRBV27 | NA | CASSSGADSTDGYTF | TGTGCCAGTTCGTCGGGGGCGGACAGCACTGATGGCTACACCTTC
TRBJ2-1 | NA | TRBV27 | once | CASSLIGNEQFF | TGTGCCAGCAGTTTAATAGGGAATGAGCAGTTCTTC
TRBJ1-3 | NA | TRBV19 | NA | CASSIGQVVGNTIYF | TGTGCCAGTAGTATCGGGCAGGTTGTCGGAAACACCATATATTTT
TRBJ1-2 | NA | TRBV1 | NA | CTSRRKTGGRGYTF | TGCACCAGCAGGCGGAAAACAGGGGGCCGAGGCTACACCTTC
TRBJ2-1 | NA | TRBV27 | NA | CASSPDHNEQFF | TGTGCCAGCAGTCCCGACCACAATGAGCAGTTCTTC
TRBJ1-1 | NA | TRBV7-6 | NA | CASSPLPRAGTEAFF | TGTGCCAGCAGCCCGCTACCAAGGGCCGGCACTGAAGCTTTCTTT
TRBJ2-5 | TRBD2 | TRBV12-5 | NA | CASGPGGLQETQYF | TGTGCTAGTGGTCCGGGGGGACTCCAAGAGACCCAGTACTTC
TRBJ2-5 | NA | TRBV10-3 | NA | CAISEDRRGETQYF | TGTGCCATCTCAGAAGACAGGCGAGGGGAGACCCAGTACTTC
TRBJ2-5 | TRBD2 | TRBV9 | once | CASSVSGREETQYF | TGTGCCAGCAGCGTTAGCGGGAGGGAAGAGACCCAGTACTTC
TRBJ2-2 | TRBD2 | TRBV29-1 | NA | CSVGSSGSSPGELFF | TGCAGCGTCGGGTCTAGCGGGAGTTCCCCCGGGGAGCTGTTTTTT
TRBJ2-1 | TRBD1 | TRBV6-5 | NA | CATAPGQGIENEQFF | TGTGCCACCGCACCGGGACAGGGGATAGAGAATGAGCAGTTCTTC
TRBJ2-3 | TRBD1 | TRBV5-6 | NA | CASSLVDRDGTDTQYF | TGTGCCAGCAGCTTGGTCGACAGGGACGGCACAGATACGCAGTATTTT